The next 6 T cell receptor beta chains were all read from a single sample in a study of shared clonotypes between healthy human individuals. Clones were sequenced by immunoSEQ multiplex PCR, and TCRdb holds only the in-frame ones, with some missing. The sample contains approximately 87,000 clones, 62% of which appear only once. Sequenced: memory CD8+ T cells sorted from blood. Documented subset: CD45RO+ cells pooled with CCR7-negative TemRA cells. Receptor source: a man in his thirties or forties in good health.

The table lists this clone with a few counts. For the CDR3, the DNA is TGTGCCAGCAGCGCGATGACTAGCGGGATGTTCAGTGAGCAGTTCTTC. Its protein product is CASSAMTSGMFSEQFF. The chain combines TRBV9 with TRBJ2-1, with 11 bases fitting TRBD2. The CDR3 is made up of 16 amino acids. Germline V gene sequence: CDR1 SGDLS, CDR2 YYNGEE. V lost 3 bases to trimming and J lost 9 bases; unmatched junction nucleotides: 11.

This clone was observed a single time. CDR3 DNA: TGTGCCAGCAGTTACGGCTTTGTTGAGAGAAGGCTGTTTTTT. It specifies CASSYGFVERRLFF. The V gene is TRBV6-6, the J gene TRBJ2-2, with no clear D. The germline gives CDR1 MNHNY, CDR2 SVGAGI (reference sequence). Trimming shortened V by 2 bases and J by 13 bases, and 17 bases separated the two germline ends. CDR3 size: 14 residues.

This clone appeared once. The chain links TRBV28 to TRBJ2-3; D unclear. The CDR3 is 12 residues long. V lost 2 bases to trimming and J lost 4 bases, with 4 bases between them. Germline V CDR1 and CDR2: MDHEN, SYDVKM. CDR3 nucleotides: TGTGCCAGCAGTTTAAACCCAGATACGCAGTATTTT. Protein: CASSLNPDTQYF. The variable domain in full, with the rest retrieved from reference TRBV28 and TRBJ2-3, is DVKVTQSSRYLVKRTGEKVFLECVQDMDHENMFWYRQDPGLGLRLIYFSYDVKMKEKGDIPEGYSVSREKKERFSLILESASTNQTSMYLCASSLNPDTQYFGPGTRLTVL.

The chain employs TRBV25-1 and TRBJ2-2; D not certain. Between the trimmed V and J ends, which lost 10 bases and 3 bases, there was a span of 12 bases. Germline V lookup: CDR1 MGHDK, CDR2 SYGVNS. This CDR3 contains 13 residues. The CDR3 loop is CATLVPDTGELFF. Here the CDR3 DNA reads TGTGCCACCTTGGTCCCGGACACCGGGGAGCTGTTTTTT. The full variable domain, completed using reference TRBV25-1 and TRBJ2-2, is EADIYQTPRYLVIGTGKKITLECSQTMGHDKMYWYQQDPGMELHLIHYSYGVNSTEKGDLSSESTVSRIRTEHFPLTLESARPSHTSQYLCATLVPDTGELFFGEGSRLTVL.

The chain recombines TRBV5-1 with TRBJ2-1; 13 nucleotides agree with TRBD2. The CDR3 is 16 residues long. V lost 0 bases and J lost 5; bases outside the gene matches: 2. Germline V gene lookup returns CDR1 SGHRS and CDR2 YFSETQ. Here the CDR3 DNA reads TGCGCCAGCAGCTTGGATACTAGCGGGAGGGACAATGAGCAGTTCTTC. Translated, it gives CASSLDTSGRDNEQFF.

This chain connects TRBV2 to TRBJ1-1; D ambiguous. This CDR3 is 13 amino acids long. Germline V lookup: CDR1 SNHLY, CDR2 FYNNEI. V lost 2 bases to trimming and J lost 7 bases, with 11 bases between them. For the CDR3, the DNA is TGTGCCAGCAGTGAAAGGGAACTGAGTGAAGCTTTCTTT. This encodes CASSERELSEAFF.